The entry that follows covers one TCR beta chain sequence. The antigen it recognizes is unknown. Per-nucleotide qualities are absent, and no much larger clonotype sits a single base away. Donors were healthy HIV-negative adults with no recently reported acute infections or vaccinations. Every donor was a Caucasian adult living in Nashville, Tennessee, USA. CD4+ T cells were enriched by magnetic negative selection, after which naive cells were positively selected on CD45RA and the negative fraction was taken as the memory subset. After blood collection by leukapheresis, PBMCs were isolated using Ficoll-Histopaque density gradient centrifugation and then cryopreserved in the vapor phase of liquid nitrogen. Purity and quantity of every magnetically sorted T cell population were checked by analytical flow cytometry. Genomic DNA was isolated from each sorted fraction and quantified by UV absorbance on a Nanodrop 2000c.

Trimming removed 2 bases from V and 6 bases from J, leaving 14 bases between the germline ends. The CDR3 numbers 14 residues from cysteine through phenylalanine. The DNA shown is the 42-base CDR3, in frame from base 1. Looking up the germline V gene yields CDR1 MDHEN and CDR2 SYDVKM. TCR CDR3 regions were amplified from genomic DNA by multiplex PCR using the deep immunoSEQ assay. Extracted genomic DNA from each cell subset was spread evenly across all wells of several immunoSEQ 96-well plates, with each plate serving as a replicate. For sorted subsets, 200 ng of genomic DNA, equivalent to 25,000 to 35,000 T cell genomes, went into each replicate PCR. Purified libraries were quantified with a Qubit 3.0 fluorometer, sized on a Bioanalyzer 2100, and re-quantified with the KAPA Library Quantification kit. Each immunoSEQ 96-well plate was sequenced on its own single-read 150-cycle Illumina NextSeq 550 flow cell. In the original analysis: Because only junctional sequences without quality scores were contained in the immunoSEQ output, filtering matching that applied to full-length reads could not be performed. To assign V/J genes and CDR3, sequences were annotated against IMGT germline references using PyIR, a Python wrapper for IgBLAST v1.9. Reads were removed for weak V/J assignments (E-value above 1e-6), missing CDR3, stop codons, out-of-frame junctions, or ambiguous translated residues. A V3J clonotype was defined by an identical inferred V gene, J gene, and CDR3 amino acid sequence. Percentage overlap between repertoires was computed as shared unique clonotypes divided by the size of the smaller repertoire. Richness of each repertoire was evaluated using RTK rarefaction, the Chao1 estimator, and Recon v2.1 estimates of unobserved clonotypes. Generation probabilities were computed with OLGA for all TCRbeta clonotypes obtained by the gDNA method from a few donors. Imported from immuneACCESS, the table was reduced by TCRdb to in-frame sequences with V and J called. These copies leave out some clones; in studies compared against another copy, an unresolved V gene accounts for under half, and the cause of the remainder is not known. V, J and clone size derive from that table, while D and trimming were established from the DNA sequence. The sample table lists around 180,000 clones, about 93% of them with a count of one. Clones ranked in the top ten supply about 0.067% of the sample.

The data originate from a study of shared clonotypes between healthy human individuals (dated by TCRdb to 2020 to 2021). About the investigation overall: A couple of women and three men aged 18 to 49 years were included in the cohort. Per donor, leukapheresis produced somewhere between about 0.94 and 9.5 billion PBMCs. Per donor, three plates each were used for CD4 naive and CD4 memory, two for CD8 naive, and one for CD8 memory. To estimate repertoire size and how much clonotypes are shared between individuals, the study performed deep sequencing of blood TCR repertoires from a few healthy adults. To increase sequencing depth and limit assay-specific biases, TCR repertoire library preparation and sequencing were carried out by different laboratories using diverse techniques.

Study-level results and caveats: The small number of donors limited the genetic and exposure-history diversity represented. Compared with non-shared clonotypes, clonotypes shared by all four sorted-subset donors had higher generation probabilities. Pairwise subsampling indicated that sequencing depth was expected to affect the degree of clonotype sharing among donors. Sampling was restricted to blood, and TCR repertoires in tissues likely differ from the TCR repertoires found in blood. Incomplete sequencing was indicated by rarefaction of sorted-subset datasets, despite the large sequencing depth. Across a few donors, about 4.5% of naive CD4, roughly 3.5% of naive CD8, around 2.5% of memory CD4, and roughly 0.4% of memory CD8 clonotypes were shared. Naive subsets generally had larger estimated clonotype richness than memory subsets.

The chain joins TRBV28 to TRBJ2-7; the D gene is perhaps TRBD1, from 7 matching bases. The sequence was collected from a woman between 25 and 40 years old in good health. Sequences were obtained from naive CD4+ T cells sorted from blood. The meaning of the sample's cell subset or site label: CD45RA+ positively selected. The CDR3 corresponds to CASSLGGGASEQYF. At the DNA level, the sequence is TGTGCCAGCAGTTTAGGAGGGGGCGCTTCCGAGCAGTACTTC.